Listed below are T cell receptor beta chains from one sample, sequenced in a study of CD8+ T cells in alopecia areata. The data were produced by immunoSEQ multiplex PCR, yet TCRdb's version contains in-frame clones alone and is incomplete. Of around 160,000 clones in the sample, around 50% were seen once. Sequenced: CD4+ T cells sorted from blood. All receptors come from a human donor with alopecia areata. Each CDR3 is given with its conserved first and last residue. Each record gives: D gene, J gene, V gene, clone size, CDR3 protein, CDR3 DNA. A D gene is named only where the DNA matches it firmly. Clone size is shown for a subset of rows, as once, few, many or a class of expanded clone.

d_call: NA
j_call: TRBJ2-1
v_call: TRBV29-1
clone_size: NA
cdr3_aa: CSVDGRTTSIYNEQFF
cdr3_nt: TGCAGCGTAGATGGAAGGACTACCTCCATCTACAATGAGCAGTTCTTC

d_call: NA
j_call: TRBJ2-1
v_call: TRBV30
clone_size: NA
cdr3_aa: CAWSENYNEQFF
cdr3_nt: TGTGCCTGGAGTGAGAATTACAATGAGCAGTTCTTC

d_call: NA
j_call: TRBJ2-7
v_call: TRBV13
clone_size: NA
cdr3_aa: CASRWRPGREQYF
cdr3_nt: TGTGCCAGCAGGTGGCGGCCAGGCCGCGAGCAGTACTTC

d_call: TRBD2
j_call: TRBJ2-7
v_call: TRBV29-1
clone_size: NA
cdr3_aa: CSVGKSSGTGEQYF
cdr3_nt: TGCAGCGTCGGAAAGAGCAGCGGGACGGGAGAGCAGTACTTC

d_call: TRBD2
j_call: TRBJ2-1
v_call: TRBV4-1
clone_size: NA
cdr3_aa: CASSQPPIPTSVKSYNEQFF
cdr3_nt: TGCGCCAGCAGCCAGCCTCCAATTCCAACTAGCGTTAAATCCTACAATGAGCAGTTCTTC

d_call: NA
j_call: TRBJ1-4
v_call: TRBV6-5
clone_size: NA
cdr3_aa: CASSYSGAREKLFF
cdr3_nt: TGTGCCAGCAGTTACTCGGGGGCTAGGGAAAAACTGTTTTTT

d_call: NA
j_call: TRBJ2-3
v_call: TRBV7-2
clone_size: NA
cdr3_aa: CASSLGGPTDTQYF
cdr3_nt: TGTGCCAGCAGTCTAGGAGGGCCCACAGATACGCAGTATTTT

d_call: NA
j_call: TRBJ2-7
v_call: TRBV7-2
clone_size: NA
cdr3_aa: CASSRDRSSYEQYF
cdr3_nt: TGTGCCAGCAGCCGGGATCGGAGCTCCTACGAGCAGTACTTC

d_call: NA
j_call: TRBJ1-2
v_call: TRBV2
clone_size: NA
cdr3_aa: CASSDPQTGSYGYTF
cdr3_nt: TGTGCCAGCAGTGACCCGCAGACAGGATCCTATGGCTACACCTTC

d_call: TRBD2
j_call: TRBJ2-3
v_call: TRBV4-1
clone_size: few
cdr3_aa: CASSPLGLSTDTQYF
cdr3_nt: TGCGCCAGCAGCCCCCTGGGACTATCCACAGATACGCAGTATTTT

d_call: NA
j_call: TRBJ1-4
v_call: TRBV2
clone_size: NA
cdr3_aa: CASRTTQIGHEKLFF
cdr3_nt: TGTGCCAGCAGGACTACCCAGATTGGACATGAAAAACTGTTTTTT